This T cell receptor beta chain was captured in a study of cytomegalovirus exposure and HLA in healthy donors. Turning to the study itself: Findings of an earlier analysis included roughly 110 million unique TCR beta sequences from roughly 200 million T cells. Counted in an early data release were tens of millions of unique TCRs from HLA-typed donors.

Details on this clone: Its specificity is not known.

Study-level findings and limits: Certain sequence variants were highly shared and formed a cluster, and this cluster was likely a sequencing artifact. Later analysis identified about 18,000 TCR beta sequences associated with HLA alleles, using a false discovery rate threshold of 0.05.

In the PCR, 60 Vbeta and 13 Jbeta primers were used. Here immunoSEQ multiplex PCR was the method, and the copy in TCRdb shows in-frame clones only, minus some. There are 180,000 or so clones in the sample; 9.5% occur only once, and approximately 1.5% lies in the top ten. Sequencing input: PBMCs. This TCR was recovered from a woman in her thirties in good health and CMV-seropositive.

The DNA of the CDR3 is TGTGCCAGCAGTGAAGCACTTAGCACAGATACGCAGTATTTT. This sequence encodes CASSEALSTDTQYF. The V gene is TRBV2, the J gene TRBJ2-3, with unresolved D. The CDR3 totals 14 residues. The germline gives CDR1 SNHLY, CDR2 FYNNEI. The germline V and J ends were trimmed by 0 bases and 0 bases, with 4 bases remaining between them.